This entry concerns a single T cell receptor (beta chain). What it recognizes is unknown. Unique molecular identifiers were attached to individual cDNA molecules. TCRdb re-derived calls from the 5' RACE reads in MiXCR, one entry per CDR3 protein. This table has tens of thousands of distinct CDR3 sequences, roughly 12% appearing once. These data belong to a study of early T cells in non-severe SARS-CoV-2 infection. Study information: Chains were unpaired, as sequencing was done on bulk RNA from unsorted whole blood. Study-wide results and caveats: VDJdb matches were skewed toward anti-spike CD8 T cell responses.

The CDR3 length is 15 residues. J lost 7 bases, V lost 2 bases, and 8 bases had no gene match. From germline, CDR1 is SGHRS and CDR2 YFSETQ. The sample taken for sequencing was whole blood. The TCR was taken from an adult who was a healthcare worker with PCR-confirmed SARS-CoV-2 infection or an uninfected control (not recorded which). This sequence joins TRBV5-1 and TRBJ1-5, with 8 bases fitting TRBD1. The CDR3 protein is CASSLTTGVGQPQHF. The CDR3 bases are TGCGCCAGCAGCTTAACGACAGGGGTTGGGCAGCCCCAGCATTTT.